One and the same sample provided the 24 T cell receptor beta chains below, sequenced in a study of T cells of healthy individuals. MiXCR was run by TCRdb on the 5' RACE reads, yielding one entry per CDR3 protein. Among around 80,000 distinct CDR3 sequences listed, approximately 5.4% were seen once. The receptors stem from a female donor in good health.

This clonotype was observed a handful of times. V gene TRBV20-1 combines with J gene TRBJ2-1; weak D call: TRBD1 (6 bases). Germline loops: CDR1 DFQATT, CDR2 SNEGSKA (reference sequence). CDR3 length: 15 amino acids. The germline V and J ends were trimmed by 6 bases and 3 bases, with 18 bases remaining between them. The CDR3 here is CSAQPTGRLYNEQFF. CDR3 DNA: TGCAGTGCCCAACCCACAGGGAGACTCTACAATGAGCAGTTCTTC.

Regarding this clonotype: Mismatch with germline at one junction end may stem from a read error. The chain carries TRBV14 and TRBJ1-2; D is perhaps TRBD1 (5 bases). This CDR3 is 15 amino acids long. CDR1 is SGHDN, CDR2 FVKESK, per germline. In DNA, the CDR3 is TGTGCCGGCAGCCAAGATAGTAGACAGCGCTATGGCTACACCTTC. It specifies CAGSQDSRQRYGYTF.

Only a few counts were recorded for this clonotype. The rearrangement uses TRBV5-6 and TRBJ1-5, with D perhaps matching TRBD1 (6 bases). CDR1 is SGHDT and CDR2 is YYEEEE in the germline V gene. The CDR3 runs to 17 residues. Trimming stripped 0 bases from V and 1 base from J, with 14 bases between. The CDR3 loop is CASSLGRGTGSNQPQHF. In nucleotides, the CDR3 is TGTGCCAGCAGCTTGGGGAGGGGGACGGGAAGCAATCAGCCCCAGCATTTT.

This clonotype has a count of ten or more. The chain joins TRBV5-1 to TRBJ1-1; tentatively, D is TRBD1 (5 bases). Germline CDR1 and CDR2: SGHRS and YFSETQ. The CDR3 runs 14 residues. V dropped 4 bases and J dropped 1 base, with 11 bases sitting between them. CDR3 nucleotides: TGCGCCAGCAGCGAACAGGCGTCGAACACTGAAGCTTTCTTT. Encoded protein: CASSEQASNTEAFF.

This clonotype has at least ten counts. The chain is built from TRBV6-5 and TRBJ1-4; D perhaps matches TRBD1 (6 bases). Trimming shortened V by 7 bases and J by 7 bases, and 19 bases separated the two germline ends. CDR1 is MNHEY, CDR2 SVGAGI, per germline. This CDR3 is 15 amino acids long. In nucleotides, the CDR3 is TGTGCCAGCACAGAAACGAGGGGGAAAGGTGAAAAACTGTTTTTT. It is translated as CASTETRGKGEKLFF.

This clonotype has at least ten counts. V and J are TRBV18 and TRBJ1-1, with no clear D. Trimming pared 3 bases from V and 1 base from J, leaving 6 bases between. The CDR3 is made up of 13 amino acids. Looked up from germline, CDR1 is KGHSH and CDR2 is LQKENI. CDR3 amino acids: CASSPDKNTEAFF. DNA of the CDR3: TGTGCCAGCTCACCCGACAAGAACACTGAAGCTTTCTTT.

V is TRBV4-1 and J is TRBJ2-1; 10 bases match TRBD2. Losses at the gene ends were 1 base for V and 10 bases for J; bases not matched to a gene: 7. Germline assignment: CDR1 MGHRA and CDR2 YSYEKL. This CDR3 is 15 amino acids long. The CDR3 sequence is CASSQVASGRWEQFF. CDR3 nucleotides: TGCGCCAGCAGCCAAGTGGCTAGCGGGAGATGGGAGCAGTTCTTC.

This rearrangement joins TRBV7-2 to TRBJ1-1; D is unresolved. Trimming took off 5 bases at V and 1 base at J, with 14 bases between the two ends. The germline CDR1 and CDR2 sequences are SGHTA and FQGNSA. The CDR3 runs to 15 residues. CDR3 nucleotide sequence: TGTGCCAGCAGCGAATTATCACATCGGAACACTGAAGCTTTCTTT. This gives the protein CASSELSHRNTEAFF.

Ten or more counts support this clonotype. The chain joins TRBV29-1 to TRBJ2-7; TRBD1 is a possible D gene (6 bases). The CDR3 runs to 14 residues. V gave up 5 bases and J gave up 2 bases, with 16 bases separating them. Germline loops: CDR1 SQVTM, CDR2 ANQGSEA. In DNA form, the CDR3 reads TGCAGCGTTCTCTTCCGACAGGCAGCCTACGAGCAGTACTTC. Protein product: CSVLFRQAAYEQYF.

This clonotype appeared many times. This CDR3 reads CASSELTGTGSNSPLHF. The CDR3 region has the DNA TGTGCCAGCTCAGAACTAACCGGGACAGGGAGTAATTCACCCCTCCACTTT. The J gene is TRBJ1-6, the V gene TRBV18, with 9 bases aligning to TRBD1. The J segment lost 6 bases and the V segment lost 5 bases, leaving 11 bases of the junction unmatched. Germline assignment: CDR1 KGHSH and CDR2 LQKENI. The CDR3 runs to 17 residues.

This clonotype has ten or more counts. CDR3 sequence reads: CASSRGRARQANEKLFF. In DNA form, the CDR3 reads TGCGCCAGCAGCCGAGGCCGGGCGAGACAGGCTAATGAAAAACTGTTTTTT. The chain is built from TRBV4-1 and TRBJ1-4; D possibly corresponds to TRBD1 (6 bases). The germline gives CDR1 MGHRA, CDR2 YSYEKL. This CDR3 contains 17 residues. V was shortened by 4 bases and J by 3 bases, with 18 bases between the two germline ends.

This clonotype was recorded many times. This chain uses TRBV5-1 with TRBJ2-7; the match to TRBD1 covers 7 bases. This CDR3 has 17 residues. Trimming at V came to 4 bases and at J to 1 base, leaving 14 bases not matched to a gene. Germline V lookup: CDR1 SGHRS, CDR2 YFSETQ. The DNA for the CDR3 is TGCGCCAGCAGCACGCTGGGGGCTGGACAGGTGTCCTACGAGCAGTACTTC. This encodes CASSTLGAGQVSYEQYF.

In its sample, this clonotype was seen many times. The CDR3 coding sequence is TGTGCCAGCAGTCCGTCCCTCGGGGGCCGCCCCCAGCATTTT. Its protein product is CASSPSLGGRPQHF. The V gene is TRBV28, the J gene TRBJ1-5; D is possibly TRBD1 (6 bases). CDR3 length: 14 amino acids. Germline loops: CDR1 MDHEN, CDR2 SYDVKM. V was cut by 5 bases and J by 10 bases, with 18 bases left in between.

This clonotype was observed many times. The chain is built from TRBV7-2 and TRBJ2-7, with D perhaps given as TRBD1 or TRBD2 (5 bases each). Germline V gene data show CDR1 as SGHTA and CDR2 as FQGNSA. V lost 3 bases to trimming and J lost 3 bases, with 9 bases between them. The CDR3 has 13 residues. The CDR3 region is CASSFRDGYEQYF. Here the CDR3 DNA reads TGTGCCAGCAGCTTCCGGGACGGCTACGAGCAGTACTTC.

This clonotype was seen a few times. The chain employs TRBV7-2 and TRBJ2-7, with D perhaps TRBD1 or TRBD2 (5 bases each). Per the germline V gene, CDR1 is SGHTA and CDR2 is FQGNSA. Trimming shortened V by 4 bases and J by 9 bases, and 16 bases separated the two germline ends. This CDR3 spans 13 amino acids. The CDR3 coding sequence is TGTGCCAGCAGCTCCGGGACCCCGGAGGTGCAGTACTTC. Residues: CASSSGTPEVQYF. Filled out from reference TRBV7-2 and TRBJ2-7, the complete variable domain reads GAGVSQSPSNKVTEKGKDVELRCDPISGHTALYWYRQSLGQGLEFLIYFQGNSAPDKSGLPSDRFSAERTGGSVSTLTIQRTQQEDSAVYLCASSSGTPEVQYFGPGTRLTVT.

At least ten counts were recorded for this clonotype. This sequence joins TRBV21-1 and TRBJ1-3; no DNA check was done on the table's D call, TRBD1. TRBV21-1 represents a pseudogene. The CDR3 has 17 residues. The CDR3 protein is CASSDTLWSTRGNTIYF. The CDR3 DNA sequence: TGTGCCAGCAGCGACACCCTGTGGTCAACCCGGGGAAACACCATATATTTT.

This clonotype was observed many times. The chain recombines TRBV7-9 with TRBJ2-1; 13 bases map to TRBD2. Germline V gene sequence: CDR1 SEHNR, CDR2 FQNEAQ (reference sequence). The CDR3 is 18 amino acids. V lost 3 bases, J lost 7 bases, and 12 bases stayed unmatched. The DNA of the CDR3 is TGTGCCAGCAGCTTGGATCCGTGGAGGACTAGCGGGAGTAATGAGCAGTTCTTC. Translating it yields CASSLDPWRTSGSNEQFF. Together with reference TRBV7-9 and TRBJ2-1, the CDR3 gives the full variable domain: DTGVSQNPRHKITKRGQNVTFRCDPISEHNRLYWYRQTLGQGPEFLTYFQNEAQLEKSRLLSDRFSAERPKGSFSTLEIQRTEQGDSAMYLCASSLDPWRTSGSNEQFFGPGTRLTVL.

There are a few counts of this clonotype. V is TRBV29-1 and J is TRBJ1-2; D might be TRBD1 (6 bases). Trimming removed 3 bases at V and 5 bases at J, with 16 bases between. The CDR3 has 14 amino acids. Germline V gene data show CDR1 as SQVTM and CDR2 as ANQGSEA. CDR3 DNA: TGCAGCGTTGATACAGGGAGCCCCTCATATGGCTACACCTTC. Its protein is CSVDTGSPSYGYTF.

This clonotype was detected a few times. The CDR3: CASRQQGYTEAFF. CDR3 coding DNA: TGTGCCAGCAGACAACAGGGTTACACTGAAGCTTTCTTT. This rearrangement joins TRBV6-2 or TRBV6-3 to TRBJ1-1, with D tentatively TRBD1 (6 bases). V lost 6 bases to trimming and J lost 3 bases, with 11 bases between them. The CDR3 has 13 residues. The germline CDR1 and CDR2 sequences are MNHEY and SVGEGT.

This chain links TRBV7-2 with TRBJ2-5, with 9 nucleotides matching TRBD2. V shed 4 bases, J shed 6 bases, and the junction held 9 bases outside the gene matches. The length of the CDR3 is 15 residues. The V gene's germline CDR1 is SGHTA and CDR2 FQGNSA. The CDR3 spells CASSYCAGGGKTQYF. The CDR3 DNA is TGTGCCAGCAGCTATTGCGCGGGAGGGGGGAAGACCCAGTACTTC.

Comment on this clonotype: This may be a read error: a much more frequent sequence differs by one nucleotide. The chain combines TRBV5-6 with TRBJ2-3; D remains unclear. CDR1 SGHDT and CDR2 YYEEEE come from the germline V gene. The CDR3 is 13 residues long. Here the CDR3 reads CASSIRGTDTRYF. Here the CDR3 DNA reads TGTGCCAGCAGCATCCGAGGCACAGATACGCGGTATTTT.

The chain uses TRBV4-3 and TRBJ2-3, with D possibly being TRBD2 (5 bases). This CDR3 has 18 amino acids. V lost 0 bases and J 0 bases, leaving 16 bases between the germline ends. Germline V gene lookup returns CDR1 LGHNA and CDR2 YSLEER. This CDR3 reads CASSQDLIRGFSTDTQYF. CDR3 coding DNA: TGCGCCAGCAGCCAAGATTTAATCCGGGGATTTAGCACAGATACGCAGTATTTT.

This clonotype was observed many times. The V and J genes are TRBV20-1 and TRBJ2-1; 11 positions match TRBD2. The CDR3 loop spans 15 amino acids. The V gene's germline CDR1 is DFQATT and CDR2 SNEGSKA (reference sequence). V shed 3 bases and J 4 bases; nucleotides not matched to a gene: 5. CDR3 loop: CSASTGTSGYNEQFF. The CDR3 DNA reads as TGCAGTGCTAGTACCGGGACTAGCGGATACAATGAGCAGTTCTTC.

The rearrangement uses TRBV5-4 and TRBJ2-1, with 11 bases that match TRBD2. CDR1 is SGHNT, CDR2 YYREEE, per germline (reference sequence). This CDR3 contains 15 residues. The junction had 6 bases not matched to a gene; V was cut back by 2 bases and J by 8 bases. The CDR3 DNA reads TGTGCCAGCAGCTTTAGCGGGAGGGCCTGTTATGAGCAGTTCTTC. This encodes CASSFSGRACYEQFF. Full variable domain (missing parts from reference TRBV5-4 and TRBJ2-1): ETGVTQSPTHLIKTRGQQVTLRCSSQSGHNTVSWYQQALGQGPQFIFQYYREEENGRGNFPPRFSGLQFPNYSSELNVNALELDDSALYLCASSFSGRACYEQFFGPGTRLTVL.